The 2 T cell receptor beta chains below all came from one sample that was sequenced in a study of blood T cell repertoires in COVID-19. Libraries were prepared by immunoSEQ multiplex PCR; TCRdb keeps only in-frame clonotypes and omits some of them. The sample contains under 200,000 clones, 88% of which appear only once. Sequencing used peripheral blood. The receptors here all came from a man in his forties or fifties with active or convalescent COVID-19.

V and J are TRBV6-2 or TRBV6-3 and TRBJ2-5; TRBD1 agrees at 9 bases. V trimming: 5 bases; J trimming: 4 bases; junction bases outside the gene matches: 2. The CDR3 consists of 13 residues. Germline CDR1 MNHEY, CDR2 SVGEGT. The CDR3 region has the DNA TGTGCCAGCAGTGTGGGACAGGGAGAGACCCAGTACTTC. Translated: CASSVGQGETQYF.

The chain links TRBV5-4 to TRBJ1-2; the D is unclear. The CDR3 extends over 14 amino acids. Germline CDR1 and CDR2: SGHNT and YYREEE (reference sequence). Trimming removed 3 bases from V and 4 bases from J, with 13 bases in between. The CDR3 loop is CASSWREVSYGYTF. CDR3 DNA: TGTGCCAGCAGCTGGCGTGAGGTTAGCTATGGCTACACCTTC.